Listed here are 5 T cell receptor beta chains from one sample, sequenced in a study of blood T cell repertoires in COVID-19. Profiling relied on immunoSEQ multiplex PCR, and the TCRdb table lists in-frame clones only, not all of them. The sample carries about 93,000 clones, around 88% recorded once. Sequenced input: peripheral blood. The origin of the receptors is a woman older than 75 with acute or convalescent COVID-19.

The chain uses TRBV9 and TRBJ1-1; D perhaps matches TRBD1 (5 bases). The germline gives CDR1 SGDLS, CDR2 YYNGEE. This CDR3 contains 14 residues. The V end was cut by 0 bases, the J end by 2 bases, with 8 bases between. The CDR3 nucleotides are TGTGCCAGCAGCGTAGGCGACAGAAACACTGAAGCTTTCTTT. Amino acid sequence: CASSVGDRNTEAFF.

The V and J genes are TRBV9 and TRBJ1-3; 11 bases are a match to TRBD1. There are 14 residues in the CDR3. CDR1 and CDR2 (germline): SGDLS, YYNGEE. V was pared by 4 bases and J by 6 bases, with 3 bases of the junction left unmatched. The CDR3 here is CASSYGQGANTIYF. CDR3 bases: TGTGCCAGCAGCTATGGACAGGGGGCAAACACCATATATTTT.

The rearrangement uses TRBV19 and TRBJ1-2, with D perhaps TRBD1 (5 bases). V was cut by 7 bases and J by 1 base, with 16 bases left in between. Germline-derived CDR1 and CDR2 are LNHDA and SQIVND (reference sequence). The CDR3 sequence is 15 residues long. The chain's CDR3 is CASIRAAGNNYGYTF. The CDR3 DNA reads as TGTGCCAGTATCAGGGCGGCAGGGAATAACTATGGCTACACCTTC.

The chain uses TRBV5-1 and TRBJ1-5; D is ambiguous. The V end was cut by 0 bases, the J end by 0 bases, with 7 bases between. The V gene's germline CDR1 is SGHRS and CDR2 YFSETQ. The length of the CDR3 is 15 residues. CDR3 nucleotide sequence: TGCGCCAGCAGCTTGGAGCCCTATAGCAATCAGCCCCAGCATTTT. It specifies CASSLEPYSNQPQHF.

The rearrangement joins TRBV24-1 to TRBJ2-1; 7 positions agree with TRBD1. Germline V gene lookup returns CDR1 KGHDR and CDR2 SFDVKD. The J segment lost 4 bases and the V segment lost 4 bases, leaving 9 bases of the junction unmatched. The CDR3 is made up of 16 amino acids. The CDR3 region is CATSDLRAGGYNEQFF. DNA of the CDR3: TGTGCCACCAGTGACCTTCGGGCAGGGGGATACAATGAGCAGTTCTTC.